Following are 15 T cell receptor beta chains from one sample sequenced in a study of blood T cell repertoires in COVID-19. Repertoires were generated with immunoSEQ multiplex PCR, while TCRdb's copy carries only in-frame clones and drops some. Counted here are fewer than 700,000 clones, around 90% occurring once; the ten biggest clones make up 7.8%. The specimen sequenced was peripheral blood. The source is a woman aged 50 to 65 with COVID-19, enrolled during active disease.

The chain employs TRBV5-1 and TRBJ1-2; no clear D gene. Trimming removed 1 base from V and 8 bases from J, with 15 bases in between. Germline CDR1 and CDR2: SGHRS and YFSETQ. This CDR3 is 14 amino acids long. The CDR3 region has the DNA TGCGCCAGCAGCTTGAACGTTAATGAGAGGGGCTACACCTTC. It encodes CASSLNVNERGYTF.

The chain has TRBV30 and TRBJ1-5; maybe TRBD1 (5 bases). Deletions cut 0 bases from V and 6 bases from J, with 12 bases between. The germline CDR1 and CDR2 sequences are GTSNPN and SVGIG (reference sequence). The CDR3 consists of 14 residues. The CDR3 spells CAWSVTGWGQPQHF. In nucleotides, the CDR3 is TGTGCCTGGAGTGTAACAGGATGGGGTCAGCCCCAGCATTTT.

The genes are TRBV6-5 and TRBJ2-7; 10 nucleotides align to TRBD1. The CDR3 totals 14 residues. V dropped 6 bases and J dropped 3; count of bases not matched to a gene: 5. Germline CDR1 reads MNHEY; CDR2 reads SVGAGI. The CDR3 loop is CASSRDRGYYEQYF. The CDR3 region has the DNA TGTGCCAGCAGCCGGGACAGGGGATACTACGAGCAGTACTTC.

This chain uses TRBV18 with TRBJ1-2; 10 bases are a match to TRBD1. With 8 bases clipped from V and 4 bases from J, the junction kept 4 bases outside the gene matches. The germline V gene has CDR1 KGHSH and CDR2 LQKENI. CDR3 length: 13 amino acids. The CDR3 DNA sequence: TGTGCCAGCGGGACAGGGGTTTTCTATGGCTACACCTTC. Protein: CASGTGVFYGYTF.

On this clone itself: This CDR3 is also generated by other DNA sequences in the sample. This sequence joins TRBV24-1 and TRBJ2-1, with 10 nucleotides matching TRBD2. The CDR3 length is 16 residues. With V trimmed by 2 bases and J by 2 bases, 2 bases remained unmatched. Per the germline V gene, CDR1 is KGHDR and CDR2 is SFDVKD. CDR3 amino acids: CATSDSSGGAYNEQFF. For the CDR3, the DNA is TGTGCCACCAGTGATTCCAGCGGGGGGGCCTACAATGAGCAGTTCTTC.

The chain combines TRBV25-1 with TRBJ2-7; 7 bases line up with TRBD1. V lost 1 base, J lost 2 bases, and 8 bases stayed unmatched. Germline-derived CDR1 and CDR2 are MGHDK and SYGVNS. The CDR3 contains 16 residues. The CDR3 bases are TGTGCCAGCAGTGAATCAGGGGGATTTCTAACCTACGAGCAGTACTTC. Protein sequence: CASSESGGFLTYEQYF.

The chain uses TRBV2 and TRBJ1-1; D remains ambiguous. The germline V gene encodes CDR1 SNHLY and CDR2 FYNNEI. Trimming removed 2 bases from V and 7 bases from J, with 11 bases in between. The CDR3 runs to 13 residues. The CDR3 sequence is CASSEMRRIEAFF. The CDR3 DNA reads as TGTGCCAGCAGTGAAATGCGGAGGATTGAAGCTTTCTTT.

The chain joins TRBV5-8 to TRBJ1-1, with D unclear. The CDR3 contains 12 residues. Germline V gene sequence: CDR1 SGHTS, CDR2 YDEGEE. V was cut by 5 bases and J by 8 bases, with 13 bases left in between. CDR3 loop: CASREVRAEAFF. CDR3 DNA sequence: TGTGCCAGCAGGGAGGTTAGAGCGGAAGCTTTCTTT. Based on the CDR3 plus reference TRBV5-8 and TRBJ1-1, the full variable domain is EAGVTQSPTHLIKTRGQQATLRCSPISGHTSVYWYQQALGLGLQFLLWYDEGEERNRGNFPPRFSGRQFPNYSSELNVNALELEDSALYLCASREVRAEAFFGQGTRLTVV.

This chain joins TRBV29-1 and TRBJ1-2; 8 nucleotides match TRBD1. This CDR3 comprises 12 residues. Germline V CDR1 and CDR2: SQVTM, ANQGSEA. With V trimmed by 6 bases and J by 4 bases, 4 bases remained unmatched. The CDR3 is CSVTGTGYGYTF. CDR3 bases: TGCAGCGTGACCGGGACAGGCTATGGCTACACCTTC.

The genes are TRBV27 and TRBJ1-3; a weak D match, TRBD1 (6 bases). This CDR3 is built from 18 residues. Trimming took 5 bases from V and 2 from J, leaving 22 bases between them. The germline gives CDR1 MNHEY, CDR2 SMNVEV (reference sequence). The CDR3 here is CASSRTFVGTFTGNTIYF. The CDR3 DNA sequence: TGTGCCAGCAGTCGAACCTTCGTCGGGACATTTACTGGAAACACCATATATTTT.

The chain employs TRBV5-6 and TRBJ2-1; TRBD2 matches 11 bases. The CDR3 runs to 15 residues. CDR1 is SGHDT and CDR2 is YYEEEE in the germline V gene. With 6 bases clipped from V and 8 bases from J, the junction kept 10 bases outside the gene matches. The CDR3 DNA reads as TGTGCCAGCATCCCCTTTAGCGGGGGGGCCGATGAGCAGTTCTTC. This codes for CASIPFSGGADEQFF.

This rearrangement joins TRBV3-1 (or the pseudogene TRBV3-2) to TRBJ1-2, with 7 bases aligning to TRBD1. V lost 0 bases to trimming and J lost 7 bases; unmatched junction nucleotides: 11. The CDR3 spans 16 residues. CDR1 and CDR2 from the germline V gene are LGHDT and YNNKEL (reference sequence). The CDR3 loop reads CASSQERTGLLSGYTF. The CDR3, as DNA: TGTGCCAGCAGCCAAGAAAGGACAGGCCTACTATCTGGCTACACCTTC.

This clone occurred once. V and J are TRBV19 and TRBJ2-1; 7 bases fit TRBD1. In germline, CDR1 is LNHDA, CDR2 SQIVND (reference sequence). The CDR3 has 14 residues. Unmatched junction bases numbered 8, after V lost 9 bases and J lost 3 bases. The CDR3 DNA is TGTGCCAGCCGGGGACAGAGGGACTACAATGAGCAGTTCTTC. Protein sequence: CASRGQRDYNEQFF.

The rearrangement joins TRBV10-1 to TRBJ1-5, with TRBD1 as a possible D gene (5 bases). The V end lost 6 bases, the J end lost 2 bases, and 8 bases lay between the germline ends. From germline, CDR1 is WNHNN and CDR2 SYGVQD (reference sequence). CDR3 length equals 13 residues. CDR3 loop: CASRQQGNQPQHF. The CDR3 bases are TGCGCCAGCAGGCAACAGGGCAATCAGCCCCAGCATTTT.

V is TRBV7-9 and J is TRBJ2-3; tentatively, D is TRBD2 (7 bases). The CDR3 sequence is 12 residues long. V was shortened by 3 bases and J by 11 bases, with 12 bases between the two germline ends. Germline V lookup: CDR1 SEHNR, CDR2 FQNEAQ (reference sequence). In nucleotides, the CDR3 is TGTGCCAGCAGCTTCCTAAGGGGGGGGCAGTATTTT. Its translation is CASSFLRGGQYF.